Listed below are T cell receptor beta chains from one sample, sequenced in a study of Ad26.COV2.S vaccination and SARS-CoV-2 variants. Measured with immunoSEQ multiplex PCR; TCRdb has only the in-frame clones, and not every one. The sample yields 380,000 or so clones, roughly 90% seen once. Sequenced material: peripheral blood, taken in a trial of Ad26.COV2.S vaccine versus placebo. The receptors were sampled from a person between 18 and 60 years old who received the Ad26.COV2.S COVID-19 vaccine or a placebo. The CDR3 runs from the conserved cysteine through the conserved F or W. D genes are given only for firm matches. Size tells how often a clone was seen (once, few, many) or the class of an expanded clone, and some rows leave it out.

>.|TRBV28|13|.|TRBJ1-3
TGTGCCAGCAGTCCCAACGAAAGAAACACCATATATTTT
CASSPNERNTIYF
>TRBD1|TRBV18|14|.|TRBJ1-1
TGTGCCAGCTCATTGGGACAGAGGAACACTGAAGCTTTCTTT
CASSLGQRNTEAFF
>.|TRBV4-1|13|.|TRBJ2-3
TGCGCCAGCAGCCAAGATGCGAGGGATACGCAGTATTTT
CASSQDARDTQYF
>TRBD2|TRBV10-3|16|.|TRBJ2-1
TGTGCCATCAGTGAGTCGGTAACTAGCGGAGACAATGAGCAGTTCTTC
CAISESVTSGDNEQFF
>.|TRBV11-1|14|.|TRBJ2-5
TGTGCCAGCAGCTTCAGGGTTGGGGGAGAGACCCAGTACTTC
CASSFRVGGETQYF
>.|TRBV6-5|13|few|TRBJ1-5
TGTGCCAGCAGTTATAATAGCAATCAGCCCCAGCATTTT
CASSYNSNQPQHF
>TRBD2|TRBV7-2|18|few|TRBJ2-2
TGTGCCAGCAGCCCGATCAGACTAGCGGGAGGGTTCACCGGGGAGCTGTTTTTT
CASSPIRLAGGFTGELFF
>.|TRBV6-5|16|.|TRBJ1-1
TGTGCCAGCAGTTACTCGGAGACACCAGCGAGGACTGAAGCTTTCTTT
CASSYSETPARTEAFF
>.|TRBV13|14|.|TRBJ1-2
TGTGCCAGCAGCTTGAGACGGTACAACTATGGCTACACCTTC
CASSLRRYNYGYTF
>TRBD1|TRBV7-2|15|.|TRBJ2-7
TGTGCCAGCAGCTCCCGTCAGGGGGCGGGCTACGAGCAGTACTTC
CASSSRQGAGYEQYF
>TRBD1|TRBV3-1/TRBV3-2|13|.|TRBJ1-2
TGTGCCAGCAGCTCGACAGGGCTCTATGGCTACACCTTC
CASSSTGLYGYTF
>.|TRBV4-2|18|.|TRBJ1-2
TGTGCCAGCAGCCAAGGGGGGCTCGGACAGTCTCGAGGAAGGGGCTACACCTTC
CASSQGGLGQSRGRGYTF
>TRBD1|TRBV19|14|.|TRBJ1-6
TGTGCCATTTCCCCGGGACAGCCGAATTCGCCCCTCCACTTT
CAISPGQPNSPLHF
>.|TRBV5-1|13|.|TRBJ2-7
TGCGCCAGCAGCTTGGGGGTGGGGCACGAGCAGTACTTC
CASSLGVGHEQYF
>.|TRBV30|15|.|TRBJ1-1
TGTGCCTGGGGACTGCGGACACTTATGAACACTGAAGCTTTCTTT
CAWGLRTLMNTEAFF
>TRBD1|TRBV6-2/TRBV6-3|16|.|TRBJ1-4
TGTGCCAGCAGTTCTTACCTGGACAGGGGTAATGAAAAACTGTTTTTT
CASSSYLDRGNEKLFF
>TRBD1|TRBV5-5|16|.|TRBJ2-2
TGTGCCAGCAGCTTGAGACAGGGGAGAGGGACCGGGGAGCTGTTTTTT
CASSLRQGRGTGELFF
>.|TRBV2|12|.|TRBJ1-2
TGTGCCAGCAGTGAAGGCAACTATGGCTACACCTTC
CASSEGNYGYTF
>TRBD1|TRBV3-1/TRBV3-2|14|few|TRBJ1-5
TGTGCCAGCAGCCAAAGACAGGGCGCGGAGCCCCAGCATTTT
CASSQRQGAEPQHF
>.|TRBV28|15|.|TRBJ2-3
TGTGCCAGCAGTGGAGGCGGTCTGAGCACAGATACGCAGTATTTT
CASSGGGLSTDTQYF
>TRBD1|TRBV4-3|15|.|TRBJ1-4
TGCGCCAGCAGCCCCAGGGGGCGGACTAATGAAAAACTGTTTTTT
CASSPRGRTNEKLFF
>TRBD2|TRBV28|14|.|TRBJ2-1
TGTGCCAGCAGTTTCTCCGGGGGGGCAGATGAGCAGTTCTTC
CASSFSGGADEQFF
>.|TRBV4-2|13|.|TRBJ2-1
TGTGCCAGCAGCCAGGCCTCGATCAATGAGCAGTTCTTC
CASSQASINEQFF
>.|TRBV5-1|14|.|TRBJ2-7
TGCGCCAGCAGCTTGGGACAGGTTAGAGGCGAGCAGTACTTC
CASSLGQVRGEQYF
>.|TRBV28|15|.|TRBJ1-5
TGTGCCAGCAGTTTCTTAGGCGCCGGTGATCAGCCCCAGCATTTT
CASSFLGAGDQPQHF
>TRBD2|TRBV11-2|18|.|TRBJ2-7
TGTGCCAGCAGCGCAGGTCGCCTAGCGGACCGCTCGAGGTACGAGCAGTACTTC
CASSAGRLADRSRYEQYF
>.|TRBV5-1|15|.|TRBJ2-6
TGCGCCAGCAGCTTGGTATCTTCTGGGGCCAACGTCCTGACTTTC
CASSLVSSGANVLTF
>.|TRBV14|12|.|TRBJ2-7
TGTGCCAGCAGCGGGAACTCCCGCGAGCAGTACTTC
CASSGNSREQYF
>TRBD1|TRBV4-3|18|.|TRBJ2-2
TGCGCCAGCAGCCAAGACAGCCACAGGGGGCGGATCACCGGGGAGCTGTTTTTT
CASSQDSHRGRITGELFF
>TRBD1|TRBV2|14|.|TRBJ1-6
TGTGCCAGCAATCAGGACAGGTCTAATTCACCCCTCCACTTT
CASNQDRSNSPLHF
>.|TRBV9|13|.|TRBJ2-5
TGTGCCAGCAGCTTTGGGGGGGGCGGGACCCAGTACTTC
CASSFGGGGTQYF
>.|TRBV7-2|15|.|TRBJ2-1
TGTGCCAGCAGCTTAGTGTCAGGGTGGGTCAATGAGCAGTTCTTC
CASSLVSGWVNEQFF
>.|TRBV7-9|17|.|TRBJ1-6
TGTGCCAGCCACGAACAGGGCACGGAATATCATAATTCACCCCTCCACTTT
CASHEQGTEYHNSPLHF
>.|TRBV19|15|.|TRBJ2-1
TGTGCCAGTAGTATTGCGGGGACCGTCTACAATGAGCAGTTCTTC
CASSIAGTVYNEQFF
>.|TRBV6-6|13|.|TRBJ1-1
TGTGCCACTCGGGACACCTTGAACACTGAAGCTTTCTTT
CATRDTLNTEAFF
>TRBD1|TRBV7-8|14|few|TRBJ2-2
TGTGCCAGCAGCCGTAGACAGGGTACCGGGGAGCTGTTTTTT
CASSRRQGTGELFF
>TRBD1|TRBV7-3|16|.|TRBJ2-5
TGTGCCAGCAGCTTAACAGGGGGCTATGGAGGAGAGACCCAGTACTTC
CASSLTGGYGGETQYF
>TRBD2|TRBV27|16|.|TRBJ2-1
TGTGCCAGCAGGGGTAGACTAGCGGGGGACTACAATGAGCAGTTCTTC
CASRGRLAGDYNEQFF
>.|TRBV12-3/TRBV12-4|13|.|TRBJ2-1
TGTGCCAGCAGCTTAGGGCCCATCAATGAGCAGTTCTTC
CASSLGPINEQFF
>.|TRBV7-2|15|.|TRBJ1-1
TGTGCCAGCAGCGACCAGGGGAGAGGGAACACTGAAGCTTTCTTT
CASSDQGRGNTEAFF
>.|TRBV4-3|14|.|TRBJ2-3
TGCGCCAGCAGCCAAGTTCTTGGGGTGGATACGCAGTATTTT
CASSQVLGVDTQYF
>TRBD1|TRBV14|18|few|TRBJ1-2
TGTGCCAGCAGCCAGACACTCTCTCCGGGACAGGGGGCTGGCGGCTACACCTTC
CASSQTLSPGQGAGGYTF
>TRBD1|TRBV4-2|16|.|TRBJ1-2
TGTGCCAGCCCGGAGGGACAGGGACCTTGGAGCTATGGCTACACCTTC
CASPEGQGPWSYGYTF
>.|TRBV6-2/TRBV6-3|14|.|TRBJ1-2
TGTGCCAGCAGTTACAGCGGACAGAACTATGGCTACACCTTC
CASSYSGQNYGYTF
>.|TRBV24-1|15|.|TRBJ2-5
TGTGCCACCAGTGATTCTACAGGGAGGGCGGAGACCCAGTACTTC
CATSDSTGRAETQYF
>.|TRBV11-2|13|.|TRBJ2-7
TGTGCCAGCAGCCTCCAAATCAATTACGAGCAGTACTTC
CASSLQINYEQYF
>.|TRBV3-1/TRBV3-2|13|.|TRBJ2-2
TGTGCCAGCAGCCAAGTATCGTCGGGGGAGCTGTTTTTT
CASSQVSSGELFF
>.|TRBV19|15|.|TRBJ1-5
TGTGCCAGTAACTCCGCCGGGTCGGCGAGTCAGCCCCAGCATTTT
CASNSAGSASQPQHF
>.|TRBV28|15|.|TRBJ2-7
TGTGCCAGCAGTGTGGGGGGGGCGCGTTCTGGCGAGCAGTACTTC
CASSVGGARSGEQYF
>TRBD2|TRBV13|15|.|TRBJ2-7
TGTGCCAGCAGCTTAGCCAGGGGACTAGGAGACGAGCAGTACTTC
CASSLARGLGDEQYF
>.|TRBV6-1|13|.|TRBJ2-7
TGTGCCAGCAGTGAGCTAGGGTCTAACGAGCAGTACTTC
CASSELGSNEQYF
>TRBD1|TRBV4-1|18|.|TRBJ1-3
TGCGCCAGCAGCCAGACCCGGACAGGGTCCCTTGCTGGAAACACCATATATTTT
CASSQTRTGSLAGNTIYF
>.|TRBV7-9|15|once|TRBJ2-2
TGTGCCAGCAGCTTATTACAGGTCTCCACCGGGGAGCTGTTTTTT
CASSLLQVSTGELFF
>.|TRBV6-2/TRBV6-3|17|.|TRBJ2-3
TGTGCCGGCAGTTATCAGGGCTCCCGGAGGGCGACAGATACGCAGTATTTT
CAGSYQGSRRATDTQYF